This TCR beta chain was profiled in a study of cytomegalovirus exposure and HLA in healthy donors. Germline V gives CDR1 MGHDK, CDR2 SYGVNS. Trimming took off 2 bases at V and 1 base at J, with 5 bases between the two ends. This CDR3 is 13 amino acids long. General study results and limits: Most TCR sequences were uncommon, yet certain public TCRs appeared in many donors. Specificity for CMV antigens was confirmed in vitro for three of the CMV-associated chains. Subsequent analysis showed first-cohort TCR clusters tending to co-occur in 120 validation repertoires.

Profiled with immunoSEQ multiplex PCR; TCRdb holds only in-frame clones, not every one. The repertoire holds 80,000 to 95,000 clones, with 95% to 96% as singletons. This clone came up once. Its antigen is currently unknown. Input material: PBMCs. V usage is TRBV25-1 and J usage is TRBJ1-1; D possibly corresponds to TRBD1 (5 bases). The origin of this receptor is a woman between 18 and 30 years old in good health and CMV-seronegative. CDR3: CASSEQGNTEAFF. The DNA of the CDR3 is TGTGCCAGCAGTGAACAGGGGAACACTGAAGCTTTCTTT.